This TCR beta chain was recorded in a study of metastatic and nonmetastatic thyroid tumors (dated by TCRdb to 2020 to 2021). Regarding the complete study: For patients with malignant and with benign thyroid disease, the researchers compared repertoires between peripheral blood samples and tumor or nodule tissue samples. Paper-wide results and their limitations: In both blood and tumor samples, TCR beta diversity was reported to be significantly higher in malignant tumors than in benign nodules.

This clone is assessed as medium-sized (0.01 to 0.1%). Its cognate antigen has yet to be identified. No much larger clone is present one base from it, and per-base qualities are unavailable. At the junction V is shortened by 4 bases and J by 10 bases, with 14 bases in between. CDR1 SNHLY and CDR2 FYNNEI were looked up in the germline V gene. The CDR3 sequence holds 14 residues, the cysteine and phenylalanine included. Only CDR3 DNA is held: 42 bases, read in frame from base 1. The library was made by PCR. TCRdb shows the sequencer as Illumina HiSeq 4000. The TCR beta-chain CDR3 region of each patient was profiled by high-throughput sequencing. The source study handled its data this way. CDR3 differences across clinicopathological groups were used to build a classifier for discriminating distant-metastatic papillary thyroid cancer patients. The Shannon index was used to measure repertoire diversity, and the Morisita-Horn index was used to measure how similar tumor and blood repertoires were. The public reads were run again by TCRdb, first through fastp at Q25 and then through MiXCR, and only productive beta chains were kept. None of the V and J calls come from the authors' own analysis; TCRdb made them. This sample is represented by about 60,000 clones; 15% to 20% of them were singletons. Just under 9.5% of the sample is in the top ten clones.

No treatment had been received by any patient before thyroid surgery. Using T-cell receptor beta sequencing, the researchers looked back retrospectively at clinical samples from patients, gathered between about 2012 and 2019. Here the chain combines TRBV2 and TRBJ1-6, and TRBD1 may be the D gene, going by 6 matching bases. This TCR derives from a male donor with papillary thyroid cancer or a benign thyroid nodule (not recorded which). Some clones in this sample may be carry-over from other donors' samples. The material sequenced was blood. The CDR3 protein is CASSGGAGVSPLHF. The nucleotide sequence reads TGTGCCAGCAGTGGGGGGGCAGGGGTATCACCCCTCCACTTT.